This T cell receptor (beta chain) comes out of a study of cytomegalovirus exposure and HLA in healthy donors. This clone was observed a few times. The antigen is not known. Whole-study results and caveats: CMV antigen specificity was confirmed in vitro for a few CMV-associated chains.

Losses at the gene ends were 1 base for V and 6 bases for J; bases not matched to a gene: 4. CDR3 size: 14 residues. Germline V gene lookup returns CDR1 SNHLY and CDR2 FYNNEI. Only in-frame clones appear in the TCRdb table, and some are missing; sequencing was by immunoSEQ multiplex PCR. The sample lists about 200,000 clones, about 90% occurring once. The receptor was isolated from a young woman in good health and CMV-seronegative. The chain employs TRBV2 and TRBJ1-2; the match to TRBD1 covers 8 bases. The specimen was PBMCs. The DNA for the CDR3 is TGTGCCAGCAGTGAAGGGACAGGGTGGGATGGCTACACCTTC. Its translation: CASSEGTGWDGYTF.